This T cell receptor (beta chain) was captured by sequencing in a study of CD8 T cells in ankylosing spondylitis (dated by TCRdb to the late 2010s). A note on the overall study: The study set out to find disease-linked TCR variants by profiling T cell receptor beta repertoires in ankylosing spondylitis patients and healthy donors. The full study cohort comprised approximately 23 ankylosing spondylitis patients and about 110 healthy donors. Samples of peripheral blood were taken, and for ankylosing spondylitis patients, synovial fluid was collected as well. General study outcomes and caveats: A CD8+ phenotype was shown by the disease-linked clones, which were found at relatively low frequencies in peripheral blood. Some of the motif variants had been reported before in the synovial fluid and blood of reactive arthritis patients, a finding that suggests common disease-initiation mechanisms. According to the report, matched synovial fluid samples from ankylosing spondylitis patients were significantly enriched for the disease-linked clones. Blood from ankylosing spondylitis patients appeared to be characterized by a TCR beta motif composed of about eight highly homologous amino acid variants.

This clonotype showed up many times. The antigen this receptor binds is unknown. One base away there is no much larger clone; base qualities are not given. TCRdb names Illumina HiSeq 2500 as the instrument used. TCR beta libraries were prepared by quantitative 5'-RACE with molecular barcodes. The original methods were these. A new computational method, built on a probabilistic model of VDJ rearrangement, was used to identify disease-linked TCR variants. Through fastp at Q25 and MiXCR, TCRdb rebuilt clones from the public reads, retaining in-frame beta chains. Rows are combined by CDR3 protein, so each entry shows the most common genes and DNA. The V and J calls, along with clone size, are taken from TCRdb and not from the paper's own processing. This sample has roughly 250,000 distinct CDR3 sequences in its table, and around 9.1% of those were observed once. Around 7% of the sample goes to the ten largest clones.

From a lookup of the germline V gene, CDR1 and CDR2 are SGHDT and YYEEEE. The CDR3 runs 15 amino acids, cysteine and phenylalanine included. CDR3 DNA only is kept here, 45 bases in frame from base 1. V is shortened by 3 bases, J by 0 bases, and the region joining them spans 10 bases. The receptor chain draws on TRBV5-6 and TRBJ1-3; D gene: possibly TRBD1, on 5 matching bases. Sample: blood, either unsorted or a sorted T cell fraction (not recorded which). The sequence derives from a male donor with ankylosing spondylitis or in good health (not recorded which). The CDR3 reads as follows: CASSSGPVSGNTIYF. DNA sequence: TGTGCCAGCAGCTCGGGACCGGTCTCTGGAAACACCATATATTTT.